This T cell receptor beta chain derives from a study of identical twins' blood T cells. Study as a whole: Around 51 million reads covered six alpha-chain and six beta-chain libraries.

MiXCR, applied by TCRdb to the 5' RACE reads, yields one record per CDR3 protein. The sample includes hundreds of thousands of distinct CDR3 sequences, 28% of them seen just once. The CDR3 extends over 16 amino acids. Germline V gene sequence: CDR1 SSHAT, CDR2 FNYEAQ (reference sequence). Notes on this clonotype: Mismatch with germline at one junction end may stem from a read error.

Source material: PBMCs. The clonotype originates from a woman aged 18-49 years in good health. The rearrangement uses TRBV7-7 and TRBJ2-1; TRBD1 or TRBD2 may be the D gene (5 bases each). CDR3: CASSLRTGASYNEQFF. CDR3 sequence (DNA): TGTGCTAGCAGCTTACGTACCGGGGCATCCTACAATGAGCAGTTCTTC.